Below, 12 T cell receptor beta chains from the same sample are listed, as sequenced in a study of blood T cell repertoires in COVID-19. Measured with immunoSEQ multiplex PCR; TCRdb has only the in-frame clones, and not every one. The sample contains around 150,000 clones, 86% of which appear only once. The sample comprised peripheral blood. These receptors were obtained from a man aged 55 to 70 with acute or convalescent COVID-19.

This clone has just a few counts. The same CDR3 can be traced to other DNA sequences in this sample. The chain links TRBV3-1 (or the pseudogene TRBV3-2) to TRBJ2-5, with 8 bases aligning to TRBD2. CDR1 is LGHDT and CDR2 is YNNKEL in the germline V gene (reference sequence). V shed 1 base, J shed 9 bases, and the junction held 10 bases outside the gene matches. The CDR3 runs 15 residues. CDR3 in amino acids: CASSQGVGTRGAQYF. The CDR3 nucleotides are TGTGCCAGCAGCCAAGGGGTAGGGACGCGGGGGGCCCAGTACTTC.

V is TRBV19 and J is TRBJ2-1; 13 bases agree with TRBD2. Germline trimming cut 3 bases from V and 5 bases from J; bases unmatched to any gene: 10. Per the germline V gene, CDR1 is LNHDA and CDR2 is SQIVND (reference sequence). This CDR3 is built from 18 residues. CDR3 protein: CASSIPPWTSGSDNEQFF. The CDR3 DNA sequence: TGTGCCAGTAGTATCCCTCCCTGGACTAGCGGGAGCGACAATGAGCAGTTCTTC.

This clone was picked up one time. The chain is built from TRBV6-5 and TRBJ1-3; 9 positions agree with TRBD1. The CDR3 runs 15 residues. J gave up 5 bases and V 6 bases, and 8 bases lay outside the gene matches. CDR1 and CDR2 (germline): MNHEY, SVGAGI. The CDR3 DNA sequence: TGTGCCAGCAGCCCCGGACAGGGGTTAAGAAACACCATATATTTT. Amino acid sequence: CASSPGQGLRNTIYF.

The V call is TRBV7-6, the J call TRBJ2-2, with a possible D match to TRBD2 (6 bases). Germline V gives CDR1 SGHVS, CDR2 FNYEAQ. V lost 2 bases, J lost 5 bases, and 12 bases lay in between. This CDR3 spans 15 amino acids. The CDR3 is CASSLYDGRTGELFF. CDR3 nucleotide sequence: TGTGCCAGCAGCTTATACGACGGGAGAACCGGGGAGCTGTTTTTT.

This clone is a singleton in its sample. This chain links TRBV5-1 with TRBJ2-1, with TRBD2 identical over 10 bases. The length of the CDR3 is 18 residues. Looked up from germline, CDR1 is SGHRS and CDR2 is YFSETQ. The V segment lost 0 bases and the J segment 4 bases; nucleotides outside the gene matches: 10. In DNA, the CDR3 is TGCGCCAGCAGCTTGGGCCCAGCGGGAGGGAGTTTGTACAATGAGCAGTTCTTC. It yields the protein CASSLGPAGGSLYNEQFF.

This chain connects TRBV12-3 or TRBV12-4 to TRBJ1-1; D call uncertain. V lost 3 bases, J lost 2 bases, and 7 bases lay in between. The CDR3 loop spans 13 amino acids. The CDR3 is CASSFNRNTEAFF. The CDR3 DNA follows: TGTGCCAGCAGTTTTAACAGAAACACTGAAGCTTTCTTT.

The V call is TRBV2, the J call TRBJ1-1, with 9 bases identical to TRBD1. Germline CDR1 is SNHLY and CDR2 is FYNNEI. The CDR3 extends over 15 amino acids. Trimming took 4 bases from V and 5 from J; bases not matched to a gene: 8. The CDR3 bases are TGTGCCAGCAGTGGGACACAGGGGGCGCGAACTGAAGCTTTCTTT. Translating it yields CASSGTQGARTEAFF.

V gene TRBV15 combines with J gene TRBJ2-7, with 7 bases fitting TRBD2. The CDR3 length is 15 residues. Per germline, CDR1 LNHNV and CDR2 YYDKDF (reference sequence). V trimming: 1 base; J trimming: 4 bases; junction bases outside the gene matches: 7. DNA of the CDR3: TGTGCCACCAGCAGAGGTAGCACTAGCGAATACGAGCAGTACTTC. Encoded protein: CATSRGSTSEYEQYF.

This clone was counted once. The chain recombines TRBV18 with TRBJ2-2; 10 bases line up with TRBD2. The length of the CDR3 is 16 residues. J lost 6 bases, V lost 3 bases, and 7 bases had no gene match. Germline CDR1 is KGHSH and CDR2 is LQKENI. CDR3 nucleotides: TGTGCCAGCTCACCCTCTACTAGCGGGATACCCGGGGAGCTGTTTTTT. Its translation is CASSPSTSGIPGELFF.

J is TRBJ2-2 and V is TRBV9; weak D call: TRBD2 (5 bases). Trimming shortened V by 0 bases and J by 2 bases, and 11 bases separated the two germline ends. CDR1 and CDR2 (germline): SGDLS, YYNGEE. The CDR3 has 16 amino acids. This CDR3 reads CASSVEPSPNTGELFF. The CDR3 region has the DNA TGTGCCAGCAGCGTAGAGCCTAGCCCCAACACCGGGGAGCTGTTTTTT.

The sample holds a few counts of this clone. CDR3 coding DNA: TGCGCCAGCACCCAGACTAGCGGGAGTGATACGCAGTATTTT. Encoded protein: CASTQTSGSDTQYF. The genes are TRBV10-2 and TRBJ2-3; TRBD2 matches at 12 bases. The junction had 5 bases not matched to a gene; V was cut back by 7 bases and J by 6 bases. This CDR3 contains 14 residues. Germline lookup yields CDR1 WSHSY and CDR2 SAAADI.

The rearrangement uses TRBV18 and TRBJ2-5, with 9 bases fitting TRBD1. The CDR3 extends over 14 amino acids. Trimming at V came to 6 bases and at J to 5 bases, leaving 7 bases not matched to a gene. The germline V gene encodes CDR1 KGHSH and CDR2 LQKENI. The CDR3 DNA reads as TGTGCCAGCTCGCCGGACAGGGGAAGGGAGACCCAGTACTTC. It is translated as CASSPDRGRETQYF.